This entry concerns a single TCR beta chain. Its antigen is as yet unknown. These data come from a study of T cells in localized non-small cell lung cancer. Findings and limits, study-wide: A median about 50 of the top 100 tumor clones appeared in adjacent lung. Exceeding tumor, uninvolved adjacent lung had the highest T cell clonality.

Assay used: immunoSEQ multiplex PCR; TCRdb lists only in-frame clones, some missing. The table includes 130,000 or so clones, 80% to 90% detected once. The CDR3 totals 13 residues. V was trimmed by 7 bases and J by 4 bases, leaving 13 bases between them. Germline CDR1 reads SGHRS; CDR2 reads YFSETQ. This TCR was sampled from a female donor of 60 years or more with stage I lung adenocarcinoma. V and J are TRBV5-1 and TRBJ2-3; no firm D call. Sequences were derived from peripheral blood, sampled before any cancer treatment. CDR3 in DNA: TGCGCCAGCGCCGGTGGGGTTGCAGATACGCAGTATTTT. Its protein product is CASAGGVADTQYF.